The 7 T cell receptor beta chains presented below share a single source sample, sequenced in a study of blood T cell repertoires in COVID-19. TCRdb's table, derived via immunoSEQ multiplex PCR, lists solely in-frame clones and lacks some. The sample records just over 40,000 clones, just under 85% being singletons. The specimen sequenced was peripheral blood. Source of these receptors: a woman aged 60-75 years with acute or convalescent COVID-19.

This chain links TRBV7-2 with TRBJ1-5; 9 nucleotides align to TRBD1. Germline lookup yields CDR1 SGHTA and CDR2 FQGNSA. CDR3 length equals 13 residues. V trimming: 7 bases; J trimming: 5 bases; junction bases outside the gene matches: 3. The CDR3 nucleotides read TGTGCCAGCAATTGGGACAGGGATCAGCCCCAGCATTTT. It yields the protein CASNWDRDQPQHF. Full variable domain (outside the CDR3, taken from reference TRBV7-2 and TRBJ1-5): GAGVSQSPSNKVTEKGKDVELRCDPISGHTALYWYRQSLGQGLEFLIYFQGNSAPDKSGLPSDRFSAERTGGSVSTLTIQRTQQEDSAVYLCASNWDRDQPQHFGDGTRLSIL.

J is TRBJ1-5 and V is TRBV3-1 (or the pseudogene TRBV3-2), with 10 bases aligning to TRBD1. The trim removed 1 base at V and 7 bases at J, leaving 7 bases unmatched. The CDR3 consists of 16 residues. Germline values: CDR1 LGHDT, CDR2 YNNKEL (reference sequence). This CDR3 reads CASSQGDRGIRQPQHF. In DNA, the CDR3 is TGTGCCAGCAGCCAAGGGGACAGGGGTATACGACAGCCCCAGCATTTT.

The rearrangement links TRBV6-5 to TRBJ2-2; D is possibly TRBD1 (5 bases). V was shortened by 7 bases and J by 5 bases, with 11 bases between the two germline ends. Germline V lookup: CDR1 MNHEY, CDR2 SVGAGI. The CDR3 loop spans 13 amino acids. CDR3 protein: CASNRKGTGELFF. The CDR3 nucleotides read TGTGCCAGCAATCGGAAGGGGACCGGGGAGCTGTTTTTT.

This clone was found once. The chain recombines TRBV12-2 with TRBJ2-2; the D call TRBD1 from the table was never checked on the DNA. TRBV12-2 is a pseudogene. This CDR3 has 20 amino acids. The CDR3 DNA reads TGTGCAAGTCGCTTAGCGAAGAGGTCGGGACAGGCATTCCTCACCGGGGAGCTGTTTTTT. Protein product: CASRLAKRSGQAFLTGELFF.

The rearrangement links TRBV2 to TRBJ1-5; TRBD1 agrees at 7 bases. V lost 6 bases, J lost 3 bases, and 5 bases stayed unmatched. Germline CDR1 and CDR2: SNHLY and FYNNEI. The CDR3 runs to 14 residues. CDR3 in DNA: TGTGCCAGCAGCGCAGGGGGTATCAATCAGCCCCAGCATTTT. Amino acid sequence: CASSAGGINQPQHF.

The CDR3 here is CASSRRAGENTEAFF. As DNA, the CDR3 is TGTGCCAGCAGCCGTCGGGCAGGGGAGAACACTGAAGCTTTCTTT. The V call is TRBV7-2, the J call TRBJ1-1, with D possibly being TRBD1 (6 bases). The germline V and J ends were trimmed by 5 bases and 1 base, with 14 bases remaining between them. This CDR3 comprises 15 residues. Germline V lookup: CDR1 SGHTA, CDR2 FQGNSA.

The chain employs TRBV5-1 and TRBJ2-5; 8 bases match TRBD2. With 4 bases clipped from V and 5 bases from J, the junction kept 7 bases outside the gene matches. This CDR3 comprises 14 residues. Germline V gene sequence: CDR1 SGHRS, CDR2 YFSETQ. The CDR3 nucleotides are TGCGCCAGCAGCCCCGGGACTAGTAGGGAGACCCAGTACTTC. Amino acids: CASSPGTSRETQYF.